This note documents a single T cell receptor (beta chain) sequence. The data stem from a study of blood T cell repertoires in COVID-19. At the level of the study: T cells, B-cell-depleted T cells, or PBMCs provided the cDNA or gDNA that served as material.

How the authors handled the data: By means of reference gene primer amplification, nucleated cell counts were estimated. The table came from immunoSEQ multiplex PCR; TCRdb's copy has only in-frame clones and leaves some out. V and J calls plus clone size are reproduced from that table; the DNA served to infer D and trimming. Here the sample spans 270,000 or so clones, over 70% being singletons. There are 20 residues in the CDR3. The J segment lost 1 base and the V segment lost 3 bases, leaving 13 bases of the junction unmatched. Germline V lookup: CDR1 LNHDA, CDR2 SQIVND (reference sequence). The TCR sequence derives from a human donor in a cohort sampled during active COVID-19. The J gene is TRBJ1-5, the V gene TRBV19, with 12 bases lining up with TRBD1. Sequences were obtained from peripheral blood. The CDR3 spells CASSISLRDRGQVSNQPQHF. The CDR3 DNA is TGTGCCAGTAGTATTTCGCTTAGGGACAGGGGGCAGGTGAGCAATCAGCCCCAGCATTTT.